This T cell receptor beta chain comes out of a study of regulatory T cells in long-lasting Graves disease. CDR3 regions were amplified by Arm-PCR using iRepertoire HTBI primers to build TCR beta libraries. MiXCR, applied by TCRdb to the multiplex PCR reads, yields one record per CDR3 protein. The sample includes a few hundred thousand distinct CDR3 sequences, around a fifth of them seen just once. This clonotype was counted only a few times. Time point meaning: persistent/refractory GD, antithyroid drugs over 5 years with positive TRAb. RNA isolated from PBMCs was used to make the TCR library. Those enrolled as patients came out of an endocrinology department in Xi'an, China. Nine milliliters of peripheral blood were taken and placed in EDTA tubes. Germline assignment: CDR1 SGHRS and CDR2 YFSETQ. J was trimmed by 5 bases and V by 3 bases; bases with no gene match: 3. The CDR3 contains 14 residues.

The starting material was peripheral blood mononuclear cells (PBMCs), obtained when the disease was refractory, from a patient treated with antithyroid drugs. The chain employs TRBV5-1 and TRBJ1-2, with 11 bases that match TRBD1. The clonotype originates from a female donor with Graves disease. Here the CDR3 DNA reads TGCGCCAGCAGCTGGACAGGGGGCGATTATGGCTACACCTTC. It specifies CASSWTGGDYGYTF.